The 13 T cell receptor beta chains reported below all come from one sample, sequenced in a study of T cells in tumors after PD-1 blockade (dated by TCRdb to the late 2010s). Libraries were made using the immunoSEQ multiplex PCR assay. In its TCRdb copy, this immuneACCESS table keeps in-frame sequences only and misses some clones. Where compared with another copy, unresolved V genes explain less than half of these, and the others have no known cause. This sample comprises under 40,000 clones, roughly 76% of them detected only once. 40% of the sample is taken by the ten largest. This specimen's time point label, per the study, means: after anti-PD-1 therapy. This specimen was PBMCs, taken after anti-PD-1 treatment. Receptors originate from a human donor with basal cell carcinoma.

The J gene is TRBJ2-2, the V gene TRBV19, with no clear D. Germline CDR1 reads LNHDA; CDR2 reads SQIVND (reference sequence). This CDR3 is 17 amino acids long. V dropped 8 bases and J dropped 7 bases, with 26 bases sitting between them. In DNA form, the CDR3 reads TGTGCCAGTTCCTTGGGCCCTGGCCGCGCGAGGATCGGGGAGCTGTTTTTT. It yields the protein CASSLGPGRARIGELFF.

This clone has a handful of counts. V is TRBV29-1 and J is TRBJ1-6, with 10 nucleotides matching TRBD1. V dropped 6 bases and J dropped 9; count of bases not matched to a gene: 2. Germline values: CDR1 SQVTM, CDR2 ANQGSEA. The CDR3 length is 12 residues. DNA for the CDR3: TGCAGCGTCGGGGACAGGGGTTCACCCCTCCACTTT. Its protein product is CSVGDRGSPLHF. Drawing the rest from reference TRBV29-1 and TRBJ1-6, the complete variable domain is SAVISQKPSRDICQRGTSLTIQCQVDSQVTMMFWYRQQPGQSLTLIATANQGSEATYESGFVIDKFPISRPNLTFSTLTVSNMSPEDSSIYLCSVGDRGSPLHFGNGTRLTVT.

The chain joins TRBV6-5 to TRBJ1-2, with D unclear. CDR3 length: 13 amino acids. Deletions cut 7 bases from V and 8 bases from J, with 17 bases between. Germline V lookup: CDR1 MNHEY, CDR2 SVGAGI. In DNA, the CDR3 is TGTGCCAGCAAACTTCAGACGAGAGGAGGCTACACCTTC. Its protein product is CASKLQTRGGYTF.

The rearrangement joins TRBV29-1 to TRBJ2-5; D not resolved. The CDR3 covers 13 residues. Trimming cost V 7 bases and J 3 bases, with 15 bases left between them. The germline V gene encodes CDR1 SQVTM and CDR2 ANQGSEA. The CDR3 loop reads CSAYKPGEETQYF. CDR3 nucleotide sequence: TGCAGCGCCTACAAACCGGGCGAAGAGACCCAGTACTTC.

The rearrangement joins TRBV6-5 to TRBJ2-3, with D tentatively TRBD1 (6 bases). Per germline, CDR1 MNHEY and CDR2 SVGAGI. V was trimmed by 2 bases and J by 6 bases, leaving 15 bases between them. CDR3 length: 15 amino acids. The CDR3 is CASSYLRDTSDTQYF. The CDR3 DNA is TGTGCCAGCAGTTACCTACGGGACACATCGGATACGCAGTATTTT.

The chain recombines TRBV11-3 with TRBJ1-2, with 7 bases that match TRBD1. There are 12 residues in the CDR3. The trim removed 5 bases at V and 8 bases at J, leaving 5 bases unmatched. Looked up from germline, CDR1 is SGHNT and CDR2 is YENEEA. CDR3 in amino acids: CASSRTGAGYTF. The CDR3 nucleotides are TGTGCCAGCAGCCGTACAGGGGCCGGCTACACCTTC.

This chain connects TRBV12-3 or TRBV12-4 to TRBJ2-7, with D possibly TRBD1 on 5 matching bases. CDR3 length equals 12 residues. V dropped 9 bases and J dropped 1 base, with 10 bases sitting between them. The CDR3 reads CASTDNSYEQYF. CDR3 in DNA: TGTGCCAGTACGGACAATTCCTACGAGCAGTACTTC.

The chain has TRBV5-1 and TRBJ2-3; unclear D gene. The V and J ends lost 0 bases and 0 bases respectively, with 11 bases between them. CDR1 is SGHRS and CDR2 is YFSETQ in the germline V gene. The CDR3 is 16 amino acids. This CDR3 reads CASSLAPGPSTDTQYF. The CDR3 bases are TGCGCCAGCAGCTTGGCCCCGGGCCCTAGCACAGATACGCAGTATTTT.

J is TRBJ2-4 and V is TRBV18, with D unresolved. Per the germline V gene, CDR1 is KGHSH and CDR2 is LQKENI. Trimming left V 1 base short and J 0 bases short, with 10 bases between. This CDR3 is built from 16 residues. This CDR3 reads CASSPQSVLAKNIQYF. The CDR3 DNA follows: TGTGCCAGCTCACCACAGAGCGTTTTAGCCAAAAACATTCAGTACTTC.

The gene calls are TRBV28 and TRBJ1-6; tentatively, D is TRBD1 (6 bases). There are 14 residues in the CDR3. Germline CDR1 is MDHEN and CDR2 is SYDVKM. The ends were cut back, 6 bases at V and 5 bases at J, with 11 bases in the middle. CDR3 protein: CASRRTGNNSPLHF. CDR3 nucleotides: TGTGCCAGCAGGCGAACAGGGAATAATTCACCCCTCCACTTT.

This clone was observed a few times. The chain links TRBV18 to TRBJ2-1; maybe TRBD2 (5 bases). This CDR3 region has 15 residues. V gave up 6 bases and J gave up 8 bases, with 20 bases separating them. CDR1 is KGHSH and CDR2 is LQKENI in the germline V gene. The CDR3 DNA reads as TGTGCCAGCTCGTTATTGGAGGCCCCTCTGGATGAGCAGTTCTTC. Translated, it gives CASSLLEAPLDEQFF.

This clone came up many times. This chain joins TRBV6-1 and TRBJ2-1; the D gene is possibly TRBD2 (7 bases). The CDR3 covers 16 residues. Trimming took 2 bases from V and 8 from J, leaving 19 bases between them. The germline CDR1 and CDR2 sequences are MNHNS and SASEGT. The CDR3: CASSERGAGVGDEQFF. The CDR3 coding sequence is TGTGCCAGCAGTGAAAGGGGGGCGGGAGTAGGCGATGAGCAGTTCTTC.

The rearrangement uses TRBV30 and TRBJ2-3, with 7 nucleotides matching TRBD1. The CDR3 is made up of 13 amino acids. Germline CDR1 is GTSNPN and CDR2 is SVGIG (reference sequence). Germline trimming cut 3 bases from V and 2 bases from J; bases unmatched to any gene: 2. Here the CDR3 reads CAWSRGNTDTQYF. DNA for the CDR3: TGTGCCTGGAGCAGGGGGAACACAGATACGCAGTATTTT.